This TCR beta chain was recorded in a study of T cells in Graves' hyperthyroidism and ophthalmopathy. The table lists this clonotype with a few counts. No antigen is known for it. Template material for amplifying TCR beta CDR3 regions consisted of RNA transcripts. The HTBI primer set served for first-round RT-PCR of the TCR CDR3. TCRdb re-analysed the multiplex PCR reads in MiXCR, keeping a single row per CDR3 protein. The sample includes approximately 380,000 distinct CDR3 sequences, over 15% of them seen just once. Regarding the study as a whole: Ophthalmopathy was distinguished from stable hyperthyroidism by 13 V-J signatures.

This CDR3 comprises 14 residues. V was clipped by 5 bases and J by 4 bases, with 14 bases between them. Germline CDR1 is MGHRA and CDR2 is YSYEKL. No progression to ophthalmopathy during 18 months of follow-up defined stable disease. Those patients with uncontrolled infection, other autoimmune disease, pregnancy or lactation were excluded. Clinical symptoms, serum thyroxine and TRAb, thyroid ultrasound and orbital computed tomography together formed the diagnostic basis. The sequence derives from a woman under 30 with Graves' hyperthyroidism. Sequencing was performed on blood. The genes are TRBV4-1 and TRBJ1-2; D is unresolved. As DNA, the CDR3 is TGCGCCAGCAGCAGGCGGACGGGAACCTATGGCTACACCTTC. Its translation: CASSRRTGTYGYTF.